This TCR beta chain was profiled in a study of blood T cell repertoires in COVID-19 (dated by TCRdb to the early 2020s). Notes on the research overall: Samples covering the acute and convalescent phases of COVID-19 were provided by collaborators in the United States, Italy and Spain. The prospective study material was composed of cDNA or gDNA derived from T cells, B-cell-depleted T cells, or PBMCs. Deeply sampled blood TCRbeta repertoires from subjects exposed to, actively infected with, or recovered from COVID-19 were included in the dataset. The repertoires were made available in a free public database intended to serve as a resource for research on the immune response to SARS-CoV-2. Samples came from the ongoing ImmuneRACE study (first 160 participants) plus 1,254 subjects from 6 global collaborators. Sample metadata almost always included a de-identified subject ID, COVID-19 status, age in years and sex. Where available, HLA class I and class II types were obtained from metadata supplied by the sample provider rather than from assay-based typing. Results the study describes overall, beyond this receptor: Clinical and demographic metadata were provided uncurated, with the amount varying by source and participant.

In regard to this clone: Its antigen has not been determined. Per-base quality was not reported, and no clone a single base away is much larger than it.

The immunoSEQ Assay, a bias-controlled multiplex PCR, was used to amplify TCRbeta CDR3 regions from genomic DNA. The original methods were these. The number of nucleated cells in each sample was estimated by amplification of reference gene primers within the assay. Sequence reads were collapsed and filtered to measure the absolute abundance of every unique TCRbeta CDR3 rearrangement. For each sample, productive Simpson clonality was calculated by taking the square root of Simpson's diversity index across productive rearrangements. TCRdb obtained this table from immuneACCESS and retained in-frame rearrangements with V and J assigned. These tables miss some clones; where compared with another copy, unresolved V genes account for less than half of the shortfall, and the remainder is unexplained. The DNA gave D and trimming, while V, J and clone size come from that table. Across this sample there are tens of thousands of clones, with 76% seen only once. The ten biggest clones cover about 15% of the sample.

One collaborating source in Seattle enrolled patients while the patients were actively infected and followed the patients over time throughout the course of disease. The collaborating institutions used their own protocols to collect whole blood in K2EDTA tubes. Collaborator samples were shipped for TCRbeta analysis as frozen whole blood, isolated PBMCs, or DNA extracted from either sample type. The CDR3 runs 15 residues from the cysteine to the phenylalanine. The retained sequence is limited to the CDR3, 45 bases, with the frame set at the first base. V is cut back by 1 base and J by 4 bases, with 2 bases in the junction unmatched. CDR1 and CDR2 (SSHAT, FNYEAQ) derive from the germline V gene (reference sequence).

Recombination linked TRBV7-7 to TRBJ2-5; 11 of the junction bases match TRBD2. This sequence was found in a man aged 55-75 years with COVID-19, enrolled during active disease. The sample taken for sequencing was peripheral blood. CDR3 region: CASSLGLAGLETQYF. The nucleotide sequence is TGTGCCAGCAGCTTAGGACTAGCGGGGTTAGAGACCCAGTACTTC.